This T cell receptor (beta chain) is drawn from a study of T cell repertoires in cytomegalovirus infection. The study, taken as a whole, reports: CMV-specific TCR beta clonotypes restricted by HLA-C dominated the ex vivo response.

The germline gives CDR1 SGHTA, CDR2 FQGNSA. The CDR3 length is 15 residues. Trimming stripped 3 bases from V and 2 bases from J, with 12 bases between. With respect to this clonotype: What it binds is not known.

TCRdb itself ran the reads through MiXCR, one entry per CDR3 protein. The data show approximately 180,000 distinct CDR3 sequences, 17% seen once. This receptor was taken from a human donor in good health (CMV status not recorded). Some clones in this sample may be carry-over from other donors' samples. The V and J genes are TRBV7-2 and TRBJ2-3; tentative D call: TRBD2 (6 bases). What was sequenced was CD8+ T cells from PBMCs. CDR3 loop: CASSLEGVYTDTQYF. In nucleotides, the CDR3 is TGTGCCAGCAGCTTGGAGGGAGTTTACACAGATACGCAGTATTTT.